What follows are 8 T cell receptor beta chains derived from one specimen sequenced in a study of blood T cells in healthy people across ages. Together with a sample-barcoded 5' primer, a J-beta primer mix was included in a second PCR lasting roughly 6 to 12 cycles. One entry per CDR3 protein results from TCRdb running MiXCR on the 5' RACE reads. The table records about 640,000 distinct CDR3 sequences, approximately 50% of them present only once. Sequenced input: blood. Every receptor here comes from a man aged 60 to 75 in good health.

This clonotype was recorded a few times. V usage is TRBV12-5 and J usage is TRBJ1-1; D not certain. The CDR3 is 14 residues long. Germline loops: CDR1 LGHNT, CDR2 FRNRAP. Trimming took 4 bases from V and 11 from J, leaving 20 bases between them. The CDR3 loop is CASGSEGSRGSAFF. The DNA for the CDR3 is TGTGCTAGTGGTTCTGAGGGTTCCCGCGGGTCGGCTTTCTTT.

This sequence joins TRBV7-9 and TRBJ2-3, with D possibly matching TRBD1 (7 bases). V gave up 5 bases and J gave up 6 bases, with 12 bases separating them. This CDR3 comprises 13 residues. CDR1 is SEHNR and CDR2 is FQNEAQ in the germline V gene (reference sequence). The CDR3 protein is CASSPQGGDTQYF. In DNA, the CDR3 is TGTGCCAGCAGCCCTCAGGGGGGTGATACGCAGTATTTT.

In this sample, this clonotype turned up many times. V gene TRBV4-2 combines with J gene TRBJ2-6, with D unresolved. The V gene's germline CDR1 is LGHNA and CDR2 YNFKEQ. V dropped 4 bases and J dropped 0 bases, with 13 bases sitting between them. The CDR3 is made up of 17 amino acids. For the CDR3, the DNA is TGTGCCAGCAGCCCCGCCGAGGAGAGCTCTGGGGCCAACGTCCTGACTTTC. Protein: CASSPAEESSGANVLTF.

Of note for this clonotype: This may stem from a read error, because a much larger clone lies one nucleotide away. The chain has TRBV10-3 and TRBJ2-5; 7 bases align to TRBD1. CDR1 and CDR2 from the germline V gene are ENHRY and SYGVKD. CDR3 length: 16 residues. CDR3 residues: CATSESNRGEGETQYF. In nucleotides, the CDR3 is TGTGCCACCAGTGAGTCTAACAGGGGAGAGGGAGAGACCCAGTACTTC.

The chain employs TRBV5-1 and TRBJ2-1, with a tentative D call TRBD1 (6 bases). This CDR3 is built from 15 residues. The germline gives CDR1 SGHRS, CDR2 YFSETQ. The V and J ends lost 4 bases and 0 bases respectively, with 11 bases between them. CDR3 region: CASSVTGDSYNEQFF. The DNA for the CDR3 is TGCGCCAGCAGCGTGACAGGAGACTCCTACAATGAGCAGTTCTTC.

The chain combines TRBV18 with TRBJ2-6; D is unclear. This CDR3 comprises 16 residues. Trimming took off 4 bases at V and 0 bases at J, with 10 bases between the two ends. Germline V lookup: CDR1 KGHSH, CDR2 LQKENI. CDR3 nucleotides: TGTGCCAGCTCACTCGACTCGGGCTCTGGGGCCAACGTCCTGACTTTC. This sequence encodes CASSLDSGSGANVLTF.

DNA of the CDR3: TGCGCCAGCAGCCAAGGACAGGTCTCTGGAAACACCATATATTTT. Translation gives CASSQGQVSGNTIYF. The chain has TRBV4-1 and TRBJ1-3, with a possible D match to TRBD1 (6 bases). Trimming took off 1 base at V and 0 bases at J, with 7 bases between the two ends. Germline loops: CDR1 MGHRA, CDR2 YSYEKL. CDR3 length equals 15 residues.

The rearrangement uses TRBV2 and TRBJ2-7, with D tentatively TRBD1 (5 bases). The V gene lost 5 bases and the J gene lost 2 bases, with 10 bases spanning the gap. This CDR3 comprises 13 residues. Germline-derived CDR1 and CDR2 are SNHLY and FYNNEI. The CDR3 loop reads CASSYMGPYEQYF. The DNA for the CDR3 is TGTGCCAGCAGTTATATGGGGCCCTACGAGCAGTACTTC.